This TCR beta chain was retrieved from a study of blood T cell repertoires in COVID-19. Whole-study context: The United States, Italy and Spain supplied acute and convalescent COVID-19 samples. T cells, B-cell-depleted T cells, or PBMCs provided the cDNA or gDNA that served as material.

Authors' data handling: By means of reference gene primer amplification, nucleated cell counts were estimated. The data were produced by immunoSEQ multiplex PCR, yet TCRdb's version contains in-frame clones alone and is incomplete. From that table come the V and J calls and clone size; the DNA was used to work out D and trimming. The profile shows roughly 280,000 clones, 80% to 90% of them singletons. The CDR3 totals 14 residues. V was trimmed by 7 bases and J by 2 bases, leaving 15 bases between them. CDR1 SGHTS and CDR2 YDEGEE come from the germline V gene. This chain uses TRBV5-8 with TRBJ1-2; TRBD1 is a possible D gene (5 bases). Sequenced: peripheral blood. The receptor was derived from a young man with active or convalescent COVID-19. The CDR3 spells CASPTSQVNYGYTF. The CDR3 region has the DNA TGTGCCAGCCCTACCTCACAGGTGAACTATGGCTACACCTTC.